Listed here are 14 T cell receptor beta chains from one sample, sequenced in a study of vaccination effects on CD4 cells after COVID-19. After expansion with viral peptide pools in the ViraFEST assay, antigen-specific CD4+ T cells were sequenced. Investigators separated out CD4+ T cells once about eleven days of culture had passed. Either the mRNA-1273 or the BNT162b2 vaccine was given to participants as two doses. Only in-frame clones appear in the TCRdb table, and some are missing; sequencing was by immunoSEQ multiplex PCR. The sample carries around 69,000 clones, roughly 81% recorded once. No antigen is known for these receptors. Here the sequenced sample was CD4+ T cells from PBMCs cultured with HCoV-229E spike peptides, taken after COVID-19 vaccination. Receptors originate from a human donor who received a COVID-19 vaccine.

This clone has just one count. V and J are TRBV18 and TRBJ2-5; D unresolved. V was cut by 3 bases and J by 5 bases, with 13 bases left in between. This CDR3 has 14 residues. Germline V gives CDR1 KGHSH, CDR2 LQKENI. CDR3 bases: TGTGCCAGCTCACCCACGGAAGGGCGGGAGACCCAGTACTTC. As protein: CASSPTEGRETQYF.

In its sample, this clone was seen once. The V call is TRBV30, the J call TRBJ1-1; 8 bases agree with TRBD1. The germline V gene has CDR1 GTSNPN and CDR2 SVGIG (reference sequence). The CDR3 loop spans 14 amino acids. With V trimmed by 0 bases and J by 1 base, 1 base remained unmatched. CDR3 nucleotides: TGTGCCTGGAGTGTCGGGACAGGGAACACTGAAGCTTTCTTT. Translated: CAWSVGTGNTEAFF.

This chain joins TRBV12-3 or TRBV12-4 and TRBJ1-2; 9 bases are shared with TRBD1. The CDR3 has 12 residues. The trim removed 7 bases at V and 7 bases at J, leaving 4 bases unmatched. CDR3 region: CASTLTGGGYTF. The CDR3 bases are TGTGCCAGCACCTTGACAGGGGGTGGCTACACCTTC.

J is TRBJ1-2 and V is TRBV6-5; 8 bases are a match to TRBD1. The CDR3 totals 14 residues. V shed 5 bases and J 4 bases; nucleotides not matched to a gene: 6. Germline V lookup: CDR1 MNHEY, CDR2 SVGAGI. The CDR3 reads CASSTDRVLYGYTF. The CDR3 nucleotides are TGTGCCAGCAGTACGGACAGGGTTCTCTATGGCTACACCTTC.

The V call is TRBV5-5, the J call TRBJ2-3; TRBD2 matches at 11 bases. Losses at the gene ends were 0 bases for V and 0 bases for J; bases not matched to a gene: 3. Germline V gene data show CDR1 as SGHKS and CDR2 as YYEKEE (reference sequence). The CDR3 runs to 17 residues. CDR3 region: CASSLVASGGSTDTQYF. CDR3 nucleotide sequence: TGTGCCAGCAGCTTGGTGGCTAGCGGGGGGAGCACAGATACGCAGTATTTT.

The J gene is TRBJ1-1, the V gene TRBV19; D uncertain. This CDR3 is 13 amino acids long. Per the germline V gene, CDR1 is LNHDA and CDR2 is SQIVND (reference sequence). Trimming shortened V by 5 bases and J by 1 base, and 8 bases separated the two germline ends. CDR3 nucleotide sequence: TGTGCCAGTAGTGTTACGGCGAACACTGAAGCTTTCTTT. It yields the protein CASSVTANTEAFF.

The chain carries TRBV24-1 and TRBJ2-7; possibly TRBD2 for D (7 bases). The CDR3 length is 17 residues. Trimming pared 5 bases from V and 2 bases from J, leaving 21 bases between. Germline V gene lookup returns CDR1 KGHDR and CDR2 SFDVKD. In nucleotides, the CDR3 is TGTGCCACCAGTGCGGCTCCGCGGGGGCTGTGGGCCTACGAGCAGTACGTC. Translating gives CATSAAPRGLWAYEQYV.

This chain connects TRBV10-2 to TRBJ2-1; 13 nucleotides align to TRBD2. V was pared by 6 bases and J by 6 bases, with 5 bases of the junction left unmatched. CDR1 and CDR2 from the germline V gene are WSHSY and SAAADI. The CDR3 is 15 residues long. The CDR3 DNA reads TGCGCCAGCAGGGATACTAGCGGGGGGGCCAATGAGCAGTTCTTC. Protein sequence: CASRDTSGGANEQFF.

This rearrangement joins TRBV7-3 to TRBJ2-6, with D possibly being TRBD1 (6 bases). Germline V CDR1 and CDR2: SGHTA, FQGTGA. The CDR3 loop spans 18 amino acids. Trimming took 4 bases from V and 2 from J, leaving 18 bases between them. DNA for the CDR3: TGTGCCAGCAGCTCCAACCCCCTACAGGGAACTGGGGCCAACGTCCTGACTTTC. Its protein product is CASSSNPLQGTGANVLTF.

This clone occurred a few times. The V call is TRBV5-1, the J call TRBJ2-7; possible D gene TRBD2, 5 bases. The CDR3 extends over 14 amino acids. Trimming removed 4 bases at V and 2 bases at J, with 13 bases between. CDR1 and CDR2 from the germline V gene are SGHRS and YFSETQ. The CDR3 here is CASSPGLGPYEQYV. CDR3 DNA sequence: TGCGCCAGCAGCCCCGGACTGGGCCCCTACGAGCAGTACGTC.

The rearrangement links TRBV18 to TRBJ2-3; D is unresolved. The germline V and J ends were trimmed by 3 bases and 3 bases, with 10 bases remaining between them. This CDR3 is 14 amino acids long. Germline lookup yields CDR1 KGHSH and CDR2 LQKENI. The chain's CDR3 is CASSPDLSTDTQYF. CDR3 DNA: TGTGCCAGCTCACCGGACCTTAGTACAGATACGCAGTATTTT. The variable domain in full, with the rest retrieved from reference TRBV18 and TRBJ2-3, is NAGVMQNPRHLVRRRGQEARLRCSPMKGHSHVYWYRQLPEEGLKFMVYLQKENIIDESGMPKERFSAEFPKEGPSILRIQQVVRGDSAAYFCASSPDLSTDTQYFGPGTRLTVL.

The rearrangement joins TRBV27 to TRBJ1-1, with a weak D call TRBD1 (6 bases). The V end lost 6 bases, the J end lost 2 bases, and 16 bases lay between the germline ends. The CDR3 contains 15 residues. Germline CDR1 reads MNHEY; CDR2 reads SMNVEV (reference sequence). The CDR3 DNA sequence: TGTGCCAGCAGCTCCGGACAGATTACAAACACTGAAGCTTTCTTT. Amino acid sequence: CASSSGQITNTEAFF.

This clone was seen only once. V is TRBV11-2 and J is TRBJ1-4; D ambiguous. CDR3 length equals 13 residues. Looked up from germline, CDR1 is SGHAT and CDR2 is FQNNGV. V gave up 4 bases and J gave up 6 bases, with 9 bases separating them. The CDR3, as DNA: TGTGCCAGCAGCTCAAATATGGATGAAAAACTGTTTTTT. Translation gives CASSSNMDEKLFF.

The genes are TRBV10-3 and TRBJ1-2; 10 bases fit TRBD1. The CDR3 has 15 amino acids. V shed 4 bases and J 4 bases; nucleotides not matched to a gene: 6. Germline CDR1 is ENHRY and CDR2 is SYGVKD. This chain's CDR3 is CAISGQGAESYGYTF. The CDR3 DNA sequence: TGTGCCATCAGTGGACAGGGGGCCGAATCCTATGGCTACACCTTC.